This TCR beta chain was captured by sequencing in a study of T cells in Graves' hyperthyroidism and ophthalmopathy. Under 3 months was the duration of disease in ophthalmopathy patients, who also had a Clinical Activity Score of at least 3 and a NOSPECS grade of at least 4. 9.5 to 10 ml fresh peripheral blood yielded the PBMCs. Note on this clonotype: The junction departs from germline at one end; a sequencing error may be responsible.

From germline, CDR1 is ENHRY and CDR2 SYGVKD. This CDR3 region has 15 residues. Amplification of TCR beta CDR3 regions was performed using RNA transcripts as template. Using the HTBI primer set, a first-round RT-PCR was run on the TCR CDR3. TCRdb processed the multiplex PCR reads anew with MiXCR; each CDR3 protein has one entry. Of about 480,000 distinct CDR3 sequences listed, approximately 25% are singletons. The rearrangement joins TRBV10-3 to TRBJ2-7, with TRBD1 as a possible D gene (5 bases). Material for sequencing was blood. This receptor was obtained from a woman aged 30 to 39 with Graves' ophthalmopathy. This CDR3 reads CAISVSCRGRDEQYF. The CDR3 coding sequence is TGTGCTATCAGTGTCAGTTGTAGGGGTCGAGACGAGCAGTACTTC.